This TCR beta chain was sequenced during a study of blood T cell repertoires in COVID-19. Across the whole study: The samples span acute and convalescent COVID-19 from the United States, Italy and Spain. The cDNA or gDNA used as material had been derived from T cells, B-cell-depleted T cells, or PBMCs.

Per germline, CDR1 MNHEY and CDR2 SMNVEV (reference sequence). The CDR3 is 15 amino acids. V dropped 1 base and J dropped 6 bases, with 15 bases sitting between them. Only in-frame clones appear in the TCRdb table, and some are missing; sequencing was by immunoSEQ multiplex PCR. The table shows about 320,000 clones, with 90% to 95% occurring only once. Sequenced input: PBMCs or T cells enriched from blood (not recorded which). The receptor was isolated from a woman in her twenties or thirties who had been exposed to COVID-19. This chain uses TRBV27 with TRBJ1-2; possibly TRBD1 for D (5 bases). This CDR3 is CASSLFKEGPNGYTF. As DNA, the CDR3 is TGTGCCAGCAGTTTATTCAAGGAGGGGCCGAATGGCTACACCTTC.